This TCR beta chain was identified during a study of blood T cells in healthy people across ages. This clonotype was counted only a few times. Its antigen is still unknown. Germline CDR1 and CDR2: DFQATT and SNEGSKA (reference sequence). The CDR3 loop spans 14 amino acids. V lost 6 bases to trimming and J lost 7 bases; unmatched junction nucleotides: 5. Findings and limits, study-wide: Naive CD4+ cell counts and diversity both ran higher in long-lived than in aged donors.

A second PCR of roughly 7 to 11 cycles used a sample-barcoded 5' primer and a J-beta primer mix. Every cDNA molecule bore a tag from a template-switch adaptor containing 12 random nucleotides. TCRdb re-analysed the 5' RACE reads in MiXCR, keeping a single row per CDR3 protein. The data hold 1.5 million to 2 million distinct CDR3 sequences, with about 35% observed a single time. Sequencing was carried out using blood. V gene TRBV20-1 combines with J gene TRBJ2-1, with 14 bases matching TRBD2. The sequence was obtained from a woman in her twenties or thirties in good health. The CDR3 here is CSAWTSGGPNEQFF. CDR3 DNA: TGCAGTGCCTGGACTAGCGGGGGGCCAAATGAGCAGTTCTTC.